This TCR beta chain derives from a study of T cell responses to AZD1222 COVID-19 vaccine. Trimming removed 4 bases from V and 10 bases from J; junction bases left unmatched: 14. Per the germline V gene, CDR1 is SGHTA and CDR2 is FQGNSA. This CDR3 has 17 residues. The protocol was immunoSEQ multiplex PCR, while the TCRdb copy is restricted to in-frame clones and leaves out a portion. The sample holds over 90,000 clones; 84% are singletons and the top ten take more than 15%. This clone was observed a single time. The receptor's source is an adult in good health. V gene TRBV7-2 combines with J gene TRBJ2-3, with 13 bases matching TRBD2. The sequencing used peripheral blood, collected on day 0 of AZD1222 vaccination. The CDR3 protein is CASSSGLAGVMRVPQYF. For the CDR3, the DNA is TGTGCCAGCAGCTCTGGACTAGCGGGAGTAATGAGGGTTCCGCAGTATTTT.